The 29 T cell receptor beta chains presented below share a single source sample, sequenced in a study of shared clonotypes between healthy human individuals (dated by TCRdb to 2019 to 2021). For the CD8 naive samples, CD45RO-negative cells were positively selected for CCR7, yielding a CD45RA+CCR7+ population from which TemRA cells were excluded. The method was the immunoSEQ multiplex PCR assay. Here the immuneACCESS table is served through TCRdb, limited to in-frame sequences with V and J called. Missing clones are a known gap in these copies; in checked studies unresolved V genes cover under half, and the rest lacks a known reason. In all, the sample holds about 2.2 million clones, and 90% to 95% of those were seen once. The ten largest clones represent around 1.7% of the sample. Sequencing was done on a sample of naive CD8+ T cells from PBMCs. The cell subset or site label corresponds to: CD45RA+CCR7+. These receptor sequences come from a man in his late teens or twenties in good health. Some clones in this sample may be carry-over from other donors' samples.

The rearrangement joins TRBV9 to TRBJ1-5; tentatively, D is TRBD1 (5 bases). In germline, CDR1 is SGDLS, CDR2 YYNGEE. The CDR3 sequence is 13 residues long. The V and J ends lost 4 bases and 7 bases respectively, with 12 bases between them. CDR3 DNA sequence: TGTGCCAGCAGCCCCGGGACTTTACAGCCCCAGCATTTT. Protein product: CASSPGTLQPQHF.

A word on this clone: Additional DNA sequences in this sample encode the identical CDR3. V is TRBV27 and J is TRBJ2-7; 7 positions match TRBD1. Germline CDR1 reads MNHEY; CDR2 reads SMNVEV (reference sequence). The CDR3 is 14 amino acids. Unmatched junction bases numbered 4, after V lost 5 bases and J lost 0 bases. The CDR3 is CASSPQGISYEQYF. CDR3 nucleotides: TGTGCCAGCAGTCCACAGGGGATCTCCTACGAGCAGTACTTC.

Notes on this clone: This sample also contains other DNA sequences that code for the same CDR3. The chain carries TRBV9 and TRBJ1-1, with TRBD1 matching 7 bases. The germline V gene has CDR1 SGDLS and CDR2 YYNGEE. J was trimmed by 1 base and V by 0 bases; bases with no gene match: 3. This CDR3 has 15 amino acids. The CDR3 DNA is TGTGCCAGCAGCGTAGGAGGGGGCCCGAACACTGAAGCTTTCTTT. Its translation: CASSVGGGPNTEAFF.

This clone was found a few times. The CDR3, as DNA: TGTGCCAGCTCAAGGGAGTCCTACGAGCAGTACTTC. It translates to CASSRESYEQYF. The chain links TRBV18 to TRBJ2-7; the D gene is possibly TRBD2 (5 bases). Trimming pared 5 bases from V and 1 base from J, leaving 6 bases between. This CDR3 comprises 12 residues. CDR1 is KGHSH and CDR2 is LQKENI in the germline V gene.

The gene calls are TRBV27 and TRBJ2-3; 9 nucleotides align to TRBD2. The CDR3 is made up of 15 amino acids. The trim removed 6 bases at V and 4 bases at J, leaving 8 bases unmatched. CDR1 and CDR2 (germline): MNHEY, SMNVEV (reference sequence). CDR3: CASRYSLAGADTQYF. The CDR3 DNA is TGTGCCAGCAGATATAGCTTAGCGGGAGCAGATACGCAGTATTTT.

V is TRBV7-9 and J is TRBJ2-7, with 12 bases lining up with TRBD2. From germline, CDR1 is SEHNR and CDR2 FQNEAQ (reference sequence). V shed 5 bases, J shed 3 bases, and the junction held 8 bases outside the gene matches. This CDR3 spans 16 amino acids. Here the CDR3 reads CASSNSRTSGNYEQYF. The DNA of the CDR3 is TGTGCCAGCAGCAATTCGAGGACTAGCGGGAACTACGAGCAGTACTTC.

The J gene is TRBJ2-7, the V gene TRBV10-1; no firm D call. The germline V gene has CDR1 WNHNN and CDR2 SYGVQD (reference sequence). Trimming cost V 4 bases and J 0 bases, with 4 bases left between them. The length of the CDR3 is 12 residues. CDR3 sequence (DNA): TGCGCCAGCAGTGGTGCCTCCTACGAGCAGTACTTC. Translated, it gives CASSGASYEQYF.

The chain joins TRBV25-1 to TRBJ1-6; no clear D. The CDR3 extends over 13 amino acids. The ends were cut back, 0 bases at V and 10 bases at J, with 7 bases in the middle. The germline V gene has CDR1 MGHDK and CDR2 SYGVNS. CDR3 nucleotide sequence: TGTGCCAGCAGTGAATATCTGGGCTCACCCCTCCACTTT. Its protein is CASSEYLGSPLHF.

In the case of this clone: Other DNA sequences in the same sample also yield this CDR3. CDR3 sequence: CASSFGGNQPQHF. CDR3 nucleotides: TGTGCCAGCAGTTTTGGAGGGAATCAGCCCCAGCATTTT. J is TRBJ1-5 and V is TRBV28; no firm D call. V lost 3 bases to trimming and J lost 4 bases, with 7 bases between them. There are 13 residues in the CDR3. Germline V lookup: CDR1 MDHEN, CDR2 SYDVKM.

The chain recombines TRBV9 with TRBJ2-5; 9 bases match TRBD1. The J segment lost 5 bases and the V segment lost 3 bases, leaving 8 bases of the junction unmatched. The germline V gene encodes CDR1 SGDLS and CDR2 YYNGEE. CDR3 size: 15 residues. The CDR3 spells CASSGDRVGSETQYF. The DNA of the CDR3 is TGTGCCAGCAGCGGGGACAGGGTAGGATCGGAGACCCAGTACTTC.

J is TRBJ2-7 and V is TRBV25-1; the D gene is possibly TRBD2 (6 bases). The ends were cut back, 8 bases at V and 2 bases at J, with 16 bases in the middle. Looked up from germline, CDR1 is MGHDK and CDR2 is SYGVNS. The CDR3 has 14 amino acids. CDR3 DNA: TGTGCCAGCTCGACTAGAACCAGCCCCTACGAGCAGTACTTC. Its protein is CASSTRTSPYEQYF.

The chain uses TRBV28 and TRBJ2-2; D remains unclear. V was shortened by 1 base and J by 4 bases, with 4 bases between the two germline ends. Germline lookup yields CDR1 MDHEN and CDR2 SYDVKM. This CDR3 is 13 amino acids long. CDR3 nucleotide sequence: TGTGCCAGCAGTTTATACCGCACCGGGGAGCTGTTTTTT. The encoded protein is CASSLYRTGELFF. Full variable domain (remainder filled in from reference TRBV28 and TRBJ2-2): DVKVTQSSRYLVKRTGEKVFLECVQDMDHENMFWYRQDPGLGLRLIYFSYDVKMKEKGDIPEGYSVSREKKERFSLILESASTNQTSMYLCASSLYRTGELFFGEGSRLTVL.

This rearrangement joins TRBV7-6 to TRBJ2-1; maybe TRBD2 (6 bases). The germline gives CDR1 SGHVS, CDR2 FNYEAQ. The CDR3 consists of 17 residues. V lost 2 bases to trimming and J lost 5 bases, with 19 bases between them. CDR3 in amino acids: CASSLLGLSGRNNEQFF. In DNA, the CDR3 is TGTGCCAGCAGCTTATTGGGGCTAAGCGGGCGAAACAATGAGCAGTTCTTC.

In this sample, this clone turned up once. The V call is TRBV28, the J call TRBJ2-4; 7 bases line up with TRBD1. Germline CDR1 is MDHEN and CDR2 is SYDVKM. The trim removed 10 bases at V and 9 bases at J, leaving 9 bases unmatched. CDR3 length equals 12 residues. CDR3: CATTRGQSIQYF. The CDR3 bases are TGTGCCACTACAAGGGGGCAAAGCATTCAGTACTTC.

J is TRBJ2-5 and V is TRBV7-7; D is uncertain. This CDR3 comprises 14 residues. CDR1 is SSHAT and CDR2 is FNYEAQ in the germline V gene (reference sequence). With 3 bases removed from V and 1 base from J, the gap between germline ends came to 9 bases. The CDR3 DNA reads TGTGCCAGCAGCTTGATCTTACCCCAAGAGACCCAGTACTTC. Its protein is CASSLILPQETQYF.

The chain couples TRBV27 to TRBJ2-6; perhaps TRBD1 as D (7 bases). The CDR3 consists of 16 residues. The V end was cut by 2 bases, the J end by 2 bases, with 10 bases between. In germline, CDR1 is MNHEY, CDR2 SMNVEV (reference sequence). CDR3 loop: CASSLGRGAGANVLTF. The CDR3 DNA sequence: TGTGCCAGCAGTTTAGGCAGGGGGGCTGGGGCCAACGTCCTGACTTTC.

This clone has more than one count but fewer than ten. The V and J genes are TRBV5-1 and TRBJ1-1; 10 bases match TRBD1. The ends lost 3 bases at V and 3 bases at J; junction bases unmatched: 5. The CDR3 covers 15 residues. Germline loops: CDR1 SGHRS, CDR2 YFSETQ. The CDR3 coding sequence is TGCGCCAGCAGCTCTACCGACAGGGGGCACACTGAAGCTTTCTTT. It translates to CASSSTDRGHTEAFF.

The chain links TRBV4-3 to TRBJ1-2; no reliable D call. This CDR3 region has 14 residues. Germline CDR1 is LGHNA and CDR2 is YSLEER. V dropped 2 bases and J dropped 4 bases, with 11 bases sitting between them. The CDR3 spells CASSQLGFSYGYTF. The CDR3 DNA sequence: TGCGCCAGCAGCCAATTGGGGTTTAGCTATGGCTACACCTTC.

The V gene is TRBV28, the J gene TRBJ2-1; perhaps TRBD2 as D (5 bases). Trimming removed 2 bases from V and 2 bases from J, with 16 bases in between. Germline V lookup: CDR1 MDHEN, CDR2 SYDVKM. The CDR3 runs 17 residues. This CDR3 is CASSLRRGRTTYNEQFF. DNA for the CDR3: TGTGCCAGCAGTTTAAGACGAGGGCGGACCACCTACAATGAGCAGTTCTTC.

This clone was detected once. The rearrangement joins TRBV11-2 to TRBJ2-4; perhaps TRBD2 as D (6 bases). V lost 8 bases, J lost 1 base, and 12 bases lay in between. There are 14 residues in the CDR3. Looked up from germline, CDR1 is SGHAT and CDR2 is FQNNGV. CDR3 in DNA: TGTGCCAGCGGGGGGAGTGGGGCCAAAAACATTCAGTACTTC. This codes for CASGGSGAKNIQYF.

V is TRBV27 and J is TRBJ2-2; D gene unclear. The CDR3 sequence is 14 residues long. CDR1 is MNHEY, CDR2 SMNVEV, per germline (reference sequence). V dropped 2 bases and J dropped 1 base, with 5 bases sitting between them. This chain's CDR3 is CASSLMVNTGELFF. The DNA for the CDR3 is TGTGCCAGCAGTTTAATGGTGAACACCGGGGAGCTGTTTTTT.

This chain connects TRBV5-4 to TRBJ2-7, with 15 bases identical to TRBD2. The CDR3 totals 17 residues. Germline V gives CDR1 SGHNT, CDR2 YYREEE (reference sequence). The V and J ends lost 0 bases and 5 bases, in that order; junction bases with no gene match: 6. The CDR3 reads CASSLGGLAGGPDEQYF. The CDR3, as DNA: TGTGCCAGCAGCTTGGGTGGACTAGCGGGAGGGCCCGACGAGCAGTACTTC.

CDR3 nucleotides: TGTGCCAGCAGCCAAGTAGGGGGGGTGGCGGAGACCCAGTACTTC. It codes for CASSQVGGVAETQYF. The rearrangement links TRBV14 to TRBJ2-5; weak D call: TRBD2 (7 bases). V lost 1 base to trimming and J lost 5 bases, with 14 bases between them. Germline-derived CDR1 and CDR2 are SGHDN and FVKESK. CDR3 length: 15 amino acids.

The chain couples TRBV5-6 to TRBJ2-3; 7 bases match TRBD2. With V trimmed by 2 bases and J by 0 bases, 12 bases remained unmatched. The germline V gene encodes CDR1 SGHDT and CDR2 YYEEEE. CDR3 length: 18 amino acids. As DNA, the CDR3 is TGTGCCAGCAGCTTACAGCGCTGGCTAGCGGCCAGCACAGATACGCAGTATTTT. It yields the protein CASSLQRWLAASTDTQYF.

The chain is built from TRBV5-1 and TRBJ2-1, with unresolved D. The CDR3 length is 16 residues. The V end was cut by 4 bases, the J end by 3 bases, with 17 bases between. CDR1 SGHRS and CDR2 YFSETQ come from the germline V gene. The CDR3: CASSLPLEIGYNEQFF. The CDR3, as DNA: TGCGCCAGCAGCCTTCCCCTGGAGATAGGCTACAATGAGCAGTTCTTC.

CDR3 in amino acids: CASSVASSSGRYEQYF. CDR3 nucleotide sequence: TGTGCCAGCAGCGTAGCTTCGTCTAGCGGGCGCTACGAGCAGTACTTC. J is TRBJ2-7 and V is TRBV9; 8 nucleotides agree with TRBD2. CDR3 length equals 16 residues. Looked up from germline, CDR1 is SGDLS and CDR2 is YYNGEE. Trimming took 0 bases from V and 3 from J; bases not matched to a gene: 8. Drawing the rest from reference TRBV9 and TRBJ2-7, the complete variable domain is DSGVTQTPKHLITATGQRVTLRCSPRSGDLSVYWYQQSLDQGLQFLIQYYNGEERAKGNILERFSAQQFPDLHSELNLSSLELGDSALYFCASSVASSSGRYEQYFGPGTRLTVT.

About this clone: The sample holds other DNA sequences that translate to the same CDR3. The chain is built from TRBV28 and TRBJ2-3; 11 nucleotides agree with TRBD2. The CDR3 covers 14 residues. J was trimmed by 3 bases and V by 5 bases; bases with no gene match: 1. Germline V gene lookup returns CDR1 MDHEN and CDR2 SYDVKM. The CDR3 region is CASSTSGSTDTQYF. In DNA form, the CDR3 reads TGTGCCAGCAGTACTAGCGGGAGTACAGATACGCAGTATTTT.

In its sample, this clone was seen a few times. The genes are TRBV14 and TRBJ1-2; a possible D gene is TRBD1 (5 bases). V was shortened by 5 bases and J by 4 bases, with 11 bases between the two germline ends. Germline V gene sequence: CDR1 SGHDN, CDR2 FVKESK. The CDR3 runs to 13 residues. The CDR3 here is CASSGGRLYGYTF. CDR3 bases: TGTGCCAGCAGCGGGGGGAGACTCTATGGCTACACCTTC.

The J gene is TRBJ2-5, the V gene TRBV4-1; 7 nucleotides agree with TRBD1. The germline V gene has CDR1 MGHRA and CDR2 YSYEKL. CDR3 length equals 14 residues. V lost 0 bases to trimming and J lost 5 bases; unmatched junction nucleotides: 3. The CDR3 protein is CASSQDARGETQYF. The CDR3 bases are TGCGCCAGCAGCCAAGATGCCAGGGGGGAGACCCAGTACTTC.